Here is one T cell receptor beta chain with its context. The target of this receptor is not known. There are no base qualities to consult, and no much larger clone falls within one base. For commercial TCRB immunosequencing, 400 to 550 nanograms of biopsy DNA were submitted for each sample. CDR3 regions were amplified from genomic DNA by Adaptive Biotechnology using a two-step, amplification bias-controlled multiplex PCR. The first PCR used primers for every V and J gene segment; the second PCR added barcodes and Illumina adapters. CDR3 libraries were sequenced using an Illumina instrument. The authors' analysis ran thus. The analysis used both the pipelines supplied by the vendor and custom analysis of the raw data in R/Bioconductor with R version 3.3.0. Clonality, which ranges from 0 to 1, was calculated as the inverse of the normalised Shannon entropy across all productive clones. High-frequency clones were defined as the repertoire share of the top 100 clones, retaining only clones passing a 95% confidence test. The Simpson index measured repertoire diversity, and the Morisita-Horn index measured overlap between samples. Here the immuneACCESS table is served through TCRdb, limited to in-frame sequences with V and J called. Missing clones are a known gap in these copies; in checked studies unresolved V genes cover under half, and the rest lacks a known reason. The V and J calls and clone size were taken over from that table, and D and trimming were inferred from the DNA. This sample gives under 8,500 clones in total; 83% of them show up just once. The top ten clones comprise about 4.4% of the sample.

The entry originates in a study of T cell repertoires in ileal Crohn's disease (dated by TCRdb to 2018 to 2020). Turning to the overall study: At the time of surgery, approximately 35% of patients were active smokers, and the median duration of disease was 6.5 to 8 years. All patients had surgery for a complication: stricturing disease in about 60% and penetrating disease in about 39%. Postoperative therapy was given to about half of the patients, with thiopurines administered to roughly twelve patients and anti-TNF agents administered to fewer than 20 patients. Endoscopic postoperative recurrence was defined as a Rutgeerts score above i0. Running in parallel with the study was a multicentre cohort set up to find predictors of early endoscopic recurrence following ileocolonic resection. TCR repertoire analysis was performed in about 59 Crohn's disease patients drawn from a prospective multicentre cohort. A total of around 150 mucosal samples from around 60 patients were sequenced, collected from several sites on the surgical specimen as well as at postoperative endoscopy. Study-level results and caveats: Only a subgroup of patients, of unstated size, had mucosal CD4 and CD8 T cells sorted and sequenced. Endoscopic recurrence was found to be associated with higher high-frequency clone percentages at surgery, and recurrence was observed in all patients with clonality above 26.8% (18/57). Compared with non-smokers, patients who were active smokers at surgery showed a significantly higher proportion of clonal expansions (approximately 28% vs 17%, p=0.02). Compared with CD4 T cells, sorted CD8 T cells held more high-frequency clones, which suggests that the mucosal expansions were mostly CD8.

Via the germline V gene (reference sequence), CDR1 is MNHNY and CDR2 SVGAGI. V is cut back by 5 bases and J by 9 bases, with 13 bases in the junction unmatched. The CDR3, cysteine through phenylalanine, is 16 amino acids long. Kept here is only the CDR3 DNA, which spans 48 bases and is read in frame from base 1. Adults with ileal or ileocolonic Crohn's disease for whom ileocolonic resection was indicated were considered eligible. Whole ileal mucosal biopsies were kept frozen at -80 degrees C prior to DNA extraction. Genomic DNA was extracted from frozen whole biopsies using a TRizol-based method and was quantified with a NanoDrop 2000 spectrophotometer.

The material sequenced was ileal tissue. This TCR came from an adult with Crohn's disease. The V gene is TRBV6-6 and the J gene is TRBJ2-1, and 10 junctional nucleotides match TRBD2. In nucleotide form, the sequence is TGTGCCAGCAGTCCGTGGGGCAAGCGGGAGGGGATTGAGCAGTTCTTC. This sequence encodes CASSPWGKREGIEQFF.